These 32 T cell receptor beta chains originate from one sample sequenced in a study of blood T cells in healthy people across ages. Alongside a J-beta primer mix, a sample-barcoded 5' primer served in a second PCR lasting 7 to 11 cycles. TCRdb re-called the 5' RACE reads with MiXCR, one entry per CDR3 protein. In the table there are about 680,000 distinct CDR3 sequences, about half of which are singletons. Input material: blood. The receptors here all came from an older woman in good health.

The J gene is TRBJ2-3, the V gene TRBV12-3 or TRBV12-4; weak D call: TRBD2 (7 bases). The CDR3 extends over 16 amino acids. V lost 5 bases, J lost 0 bases, and 15 bases lay in between. CDR3 coding DNA: TGTGCCAGCAGTCCCCTACGGGGGGCCAGCACAGATACGCAGTATTTT. This gives the protein CASSPLRGASTDTQYF.

Sample share makes this clonotype medium-sized. The rearrangement joins TRBV3-1 to TRBJ1-1, with D possibly TRBD1 on 6 matching bases. The CDR3 runs to 14 residues. Per the germline V gene, CDR1 is LGHDT and CDR2 is YNNKEL (reference sequence). Trimming stripped 4 bases from V and 4 bases from J, with 13 bases between. The CDR3 region has the DNA TGTGCCAGCAGCCCAGACAGGTCTATCACTGAAGCTTTCTTT. Its protein is CASSPDRSITEAFF.

This clonotype was detected a few times. This chain links TRBV4-2 with TRBJ1-5; D is unclear. Germline-derived CDR1 and CDR2 are LGHNA and YNFKEQ. The CDR3 runs to 14 residues. V was pared by 1 base and J by 0 bases, with 4 bases between. CDR3 sequence (DNA): TGTGCCAGCAGCCAAGGGGGTAGCAATCAGCCCCAGCATTTT. Translation gives CASSQGGSNQPQHF.

This clonotype was detected a few times. The chain uses TRBV7-9 and TRBJ2-6, with D unresolved. Germline assignment: CDR1 SEHNR and CDR2 FQNEAQ (reference sequence). This CDR3 spans 15 amino acids. V lost 2 bases and J 1 base, leaving 6 bases between the germline ends. The CDR3 spells CASSLLRSGANVLTF. The CDR3 coding sequence is TGTGCCAGCAGCTTATTACGATCTGGGGCCAACGTCCTGACTTTC.

The chain is built from TRBV7-9 and TRBJ2-7, with 10 bases fitting TRBD1. J was trimmed by 3 bases and V by 5 bases; bases with no gene match: 7. This CDR3 contains 15 residues. CDR1 is SEHNR, CDR2 FQNEAQ, per germline (reference sequence). DNA for the CDR3: TGTGCCAGCAGCCACCCGACAGGGGGCAGCTACGAGCAGTACTTC. Protein product: CASSHPTGGSYEQYF.

Details on this clonotype: A junction boundary mismatches the germline segment, possibly from a read error. This chain links TRBV12-3 or TRBV12-4 with TRBJ1-4; tentative D call: TRBD1 (6 bases). This CDR3 comprises 14 residues. As DNA, the CDR3 is TGTGCCAGCAGATCAGGGGCATCAAATGAAAAGCTGTTTTTT. Its translation: CASRSGASNEKLFF.

A word on this clonotype: With a much larger clone just one base away, this may be a read error. J is TRBJ2-1 and V is TRBV10-3; the match to TRBD1 covers 8 bases. V lost 8 bases, J lost 13 bases, and 13 bases stayed unmatched. CDR1 and CDR2 from the germline V gene are ENHRY and SYGVKD. This CDR3 spans 13 amino acids. For the CDR3, the DNA is TGTGCCATCCAGAGACAGGGGAAGGAGACCCAGTTCTTC. As protein: CAIQRQGKETQFF.

This clonotype has just one count. Germline is not matched at one junction end, which may reflect a read error. The V and J genes are TRBV3-1 and TRBJ2-5; 9 nucleotides agree with TRBD2. The CDR3 consists of 18 residues. Germline V CDR1 and CDR2: LGHDT, YNNKEL (reference sequence). CDR3 in amino acids: CARSQEGLAGAGTNEQYF. DNA for the CDR3: TGTGCCCGCAGCCAAGAGGGGTTAGCGGGAGCGGGGACCAATGAGCAGTACTTC.

The rearrangement uses TRBV15 and TRBJ2-5; 9 nucleotides align to TRBD1. This CDR3 contains 15 residues. Looked up from germline, CDR1 is LNHNV and CDR2 is YYDKDF (reference sequence). The V and J ends lost 4 bases and 2 bases, in that order; junction bases with no gene match: 5. This CDR3 is CATSIDRGIQETQYF. The CDR3 region has the DNA TGTGCCACCAGCATAGACAGGGGGATTCAAGAGACCCAGTACTTC.

The V and J genes are TRBV5-1 and TRBJ2-5, with D perhaps matching TRBD1 or TRBD2 (5 bases each). V gave up 2 bases and J gave up 10 bases, with 18 bases separating them. CDR1 is SGHRS, CDR2 YFSETQ, per germline. There are 14 residues in the CDR3. DNA for the CDR3: TGCGCCAGCAGCTTCCCCGGGACGACGGAAGACCAGTACTTC. The encoded protein is CASSFPGTTEDQYF.

CDR3 in DNA: TGTGCCATCAGTAGCGGGAGGGCGGAGGAGCAGTACTTC. This gives the protein CAISSGRAEEQYF. The chain is built from TRBV10-3 and TRBJ2-7; 10 nucleotides align to TRBD2. J was trimmed by 7 bases and V by 5 bases; bases with no gene match: 5. There are 13 residues in the CDR3. Germline V lookup: CDR1 ENHRY, CDR2 SYGVKD.

Note on this clonotype: Given a much more abundant clone one base away, this may be a read error. The J gene is TRBJ2-1, the V gene TRBV10-3, with 7 bases aligning to TRBD2. J lost 10 bases, V lost 6 bases, and 6 bases had no gene match. Germline values: CDR1 ENHRY, CDR2 SYGVKD. CDR3 size: 12 residues. DNA for the CDR3: TGTGCCATCAGGGGGGGGTGGGGGGAGCAGTTCTTC. Amino acids: CAIRGGWGEQFF.

This sequence joins TRBV4-3 and TRBJ1-6, with D perhaps TRBD1 (5 bases). The CDR3 covers 15 residues. Germline V CDR1 and CDR2: LGHNA, YSLEER. V dropped 3 bases and J dropped 9 bases, with 15 bases sitting between them. CDR3 nucleotide sequence: TGCGCCAGCAGCCACACTACCGAAGGGGTTTCACCCCTCCACTTT. Encoded protein: CASSHTTEGVSPLHF.

The chain couples TRBV6-2 or TRBV6-3 to TRBJ2-1, with 8 bases aligning to TRBD2. The J segment lost 3 bases and the V segment lost 6 bases, leaving 7 bases of the junction unmatched. This CDR3 region has 15 residues. The germline V gene encodes CDR1 MNHEY and CDR2 SVGEGT. The CDR3: CASSQAGVLYNEQFF. The CDR3 coding sequence is TGTGCCAGCAGCCAAGCGGGAGTGCTCTACAATGAGCAGTTCTTC.

The table lists this clonotype with a few counts. This sequence joins TRBV7-9 and TRBJ2-1, with TRBD2 matching 8 bases. Trimming removed 0 bases from V and 4 bases from J; junction bases left unmatched: 5. The CDR3 is made up of 16 amino acids. Germline CDR1 reads SEHNR; CDR2 reads FQNEAQ (reference sequence). The DNA for the CDR3 is TGTGCCAGCAGCTTAGCGCTGGGACTAGAATACAATGAGCAGTTCTTC. The encoded protein is CASSLALGLEYNEQFF.

Of note for this clonotype: A much larger clonotype is one base distant, so this may be a read error. This chain links TRBV7-2 with TRBJ2-7, with 7 bases lining up with TRBD1. CDR3 length: 12 residues. Germline-derived CDR1 and CDR2 are SGHTA and FQGNSA. V lost 2 bases and J lost 8; bases outside the gene matches: 3. CDR3 nucleotides: TGTGCCAGCAGCTTAAGAGGGGGCCAGCAGTACTTC. It codes for CASSLRGGQQYF.

This clonotype was observed a handful of times. The chain employs TRBV7-2 and TRBJ1-6; 10 nucleotides line up with TRBD1. The germline V gene encodes CDR1 SGHTA and CDR2 FQGNSA. Losses at the gene ends were 5 bases for V and 6 bases for J; bases not matched to a gene: 7. This CDR3 spans 16 amino acids. The CDR3 loop reads CASSGSRDRGNSPLHF. The CDR3 DNA is TGTGCCAGCAGCGGATCCCGGGACAGGGGTAATTCACCCCTCCACTTT.

The J gene is TRBJ2-1, the V gene TRBV28; TRBD2 might be the D (5 bases). Germline values: CDR1 MDHEN, CDR2 SYDVKM. This CDR3 comprises 10 residues. Between the trimmed V and J ends, which lost 10 bases and 9 bases, there was a span of 10 bases. The DNA for the CDR3 is TGTGCCACCTTCGAGGGTGAGCAGTTCTTC. It codes for CATFEGEQFF.

V usage is TRBV20-1 and J usage is TRBJ2-1; D is undetermined. Trimming removed 0 bases at V and 8 bases at J, with 8 bases between. This CDR3 is 12 amino acids long. The V gene's germline CDR1 is DFQATT and CDR2 SNEGSKA (reference sequence). The CDR3 loop reads CSARERWDEQFF. Here the CDR3 DNA reads TGCAGTGCTAGAGAGAGGTGGGATGAGCAGTTCTTC.

The sample holds a few counts of this clonotype. V is TRBV2 and J is TRBJ2-3, with D perhaps TRBD2 (6 bases). The germline CDR1 and CDR2 sequences are SNHLY and FYNNEI. This CDR3 contains 15 residues. V lost 7 bases to trimming and J lost 0 bases, with 14 bases between them. CDR3 coding DNA: TGTGCCAGCAAATGGAGCGGGCAGAGCACAGATACGCAGTATTTT. Encoded protein: CASKWSGQSTDTQYF.

The rearrangement uses TRBV7-6 and TRBJ2-7, with D possibly being TRBD1 or TRBD2 (5 bases each). V lost 1 base and J 0 bases, leaving 10 bases between the germline ends. This CDR3 has 15 amino acids. Germline V gene lookup returns CDR1 SGHVS and CDR2 FNYEAQ. The DNA of the CDR3 is TGTGCCAGCAGCTTAGGGGACGAGTACTCCTACGAGCAGTACTTC. Amino acids: CASSLGDEYSYEQYF.

The rearrangement joins TRBV4-3 to TRBJ1-2; 8 positions agree with TRBD1. The CDR3 has 15 residues. V lost 0 bases to trimming and J lost 2 bases; unmatched junction nucleotides: 2. CDR1 and CDR2 (germline): LGHNA, YSLEER. The DNA for the CDR3 is TGCGCCAGCAGCCAAGAGACAGGGGCGAACTATGGCTACACCTTC. Protein sequence: CASSQETGANYGYTF.

The chain recombines TRBV5-1 with TRBJ2-5, with 13 bases aligning to TRBD2. Matching the DNA end better, TRBJ2-7 makes the J call doubtful. The length of the CDR3 is 16 residues. Germline loops: CDR1 SGHRS, CDR2 YFSETQ. DNA of the CDR3: TGCGCCAGCAGCCTGGGACTAGCGGGAATCTCCTACGAGCAGTACTTC. This translates into CASSLGLAGISYEQYF.

This chain connects TRBV20-1 to TRBJ2-3, with TRBD2 matching 10 bases. Germline trimming cut 0 bases from V and 7 bases from J; bases unmatched to any gene: 7. Germline V gene sequence: CDR1 DFQATT, CDR2 SNEGSKA (reference sequence). This CDR3 is 15 amino acids long. In nucleotides, the CDR3 is TGCAGTGCTAGAGATAGACTAGCGGGTACGAATACGCAGTATTTT. Amino acid sequence: CSARDRLAGTNTQYF.

V usage is TRBV14 and J usage is TRBJ2-1; 7 nucleotides line up with TRBD2. This CDR3 is 16 amino acids long. V lost 2 bases, J lost 0 bases, and 4 bases stayed unmatched. Germline assignment: CDR1 SGHDN and CDR2 FVKESK. This CDR3 reads CASSQPTSTSYNEQFF. CDR3 nucleotides: TGTGCCAGCAGCCAACCGACTAGCACCTCCTACAATGAGCAGTTCTTC. Drawing the rest from reference TRBV14 and TRBJ2-1, the complete variable domain is EAGVTQFPSHSVIEKGQTVTLRCDPISGHDNLYWYRRVMGKEIKFLLHFVKESKQDESGMPNNRFLAERTGGTYSTLKVQPAELEDSGVYFCASSQPTSTSYNEQFFGPGTRLTVL.

CDR3 nucleotide sequence: TGCAGTGCTAGATACCCCGGGGGGTACACTGAAGCTTTCTTT. Translated, it gives CSARYPGGYTEAFF. The chain joins TRBV20-1 to TRBJ1-1; D perhaps matches TRBD1 (5 bases). Germline values: CDR1 DFQATT, CDR2 SNEGSKA (reference sequence). The CDR3 runs to 14 residues. Trimming cost V 2 bases and J 3 bases, with 13 bases left between them.

The chain employs TRBV28 and TRBJ1-6; D ambiguous. CDR3 length equals 14 residues. Germline CDR1 is MDHEN and CDR2 is SYDVKM. Trimming cost V 1 base and J 2 bases, with 3 bases left between them. The CDR3 protein is CASSLSAYNSPLHF. The CDR3 bases are TGTGCCAGCAGTTTATCGGCCTATAATTCACCCCTCCACTTT.

This chain connects TRBV6-2 or TRBV6-3 to TRBJ2-7; 10 bases are a match to TRBD2. Per germline, CDR1 MNHEY and CDR2 SVGEGT. This CDR3 region has 12 residues. Losses at the gene ends were 7 bases for V and 6 bases for J; bases not matched to a gene: 3. This chain's CDR3 is CASNKREGEQYF. CDR3 nucleotides: TGTGCCAGCAATAAGCGGGAGGGCGAGCAGTACTTC.

The chain carries TRBV29-1 and TRBJ2-7; maybe TRBD2 (5 bases). Trimming left V 6 bases short and J 3 bases short, with 12 bases between. Per germline, CDR1 SQVTM and CDR2 ANQGSEA. The CDR3 totals 12 residues. Written as DNA, the CDR3 is TGCAGCGTGAGAGGGCAGTTCTACGAGCAGTACTTC. Encoded protein: CSVRGQFYEQYF.

The V gene is TRBV7-2, the J gene TRBJ2-7; 9 bases map to TRBD1. The CDR3 totals 17 residues. V shed 5 bases and J 5 bases; nucleotides not matched to a gene: 16. The germline gives CDR1 SGHTA, CDR2 FQGNSA. The CDR3 sequence is CASSHFSAGTGFHEQYF. The CDR3 region has the DNA TGTGCCAGCAGCCACTTTTCAGCCGGGACAGGGTTCCACGAGCAGTACTTC.

The chain combines TRBV6-2 or TRBV6-3 with TRBJ2-1; TRBD1 matches 10 bases. Germline assignment: CDR1 MNHEY and CDR2 SVGEGT. This CDR3 has 16 residues. The junction had 4 bases not matched to a gene; V was cut back by 1 base and J by 4 bases. CDR3: CASSYWGTGVYNEQFF. The CDR3 DNA is TGTGCCAGCAGTTACTGGGGGACAGGGGTTTACAATGAGCAGTTCTTC.

This chain uses TRBV28 with TRBJ2-7; no reliable D call. Trimming removed 5 bases at V and 0 bases at J, with 8 bases between. Germline loops: CDR1 MDHEN, CDR2 SYDVKM. This CDR3 region has 13 residues. The CDR3 DNA is TGTGCCAGCAGTCAAAACCCCTCCTACGAGCAGTACTTC. Translating it yields CASSQNPSYEQYF.